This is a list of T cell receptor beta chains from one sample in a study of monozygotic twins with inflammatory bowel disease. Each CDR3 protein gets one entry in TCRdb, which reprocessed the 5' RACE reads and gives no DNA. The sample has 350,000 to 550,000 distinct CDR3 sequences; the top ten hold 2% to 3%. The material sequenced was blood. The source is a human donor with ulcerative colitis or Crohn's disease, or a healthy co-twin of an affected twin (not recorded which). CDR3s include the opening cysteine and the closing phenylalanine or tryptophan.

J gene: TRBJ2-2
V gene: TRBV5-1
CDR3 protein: CASLRDSNTGELFF

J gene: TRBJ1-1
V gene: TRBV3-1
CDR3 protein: CASSRSGTGNTEAFF

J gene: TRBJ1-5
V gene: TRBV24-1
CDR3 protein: CATSGARNQPQHF

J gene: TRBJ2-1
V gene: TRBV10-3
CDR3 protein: CAISERLAGAGEQFF

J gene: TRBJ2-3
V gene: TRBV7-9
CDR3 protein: CASSPRETSTDTQYF

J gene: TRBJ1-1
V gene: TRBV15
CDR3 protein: CATSRDAVSTEAFF

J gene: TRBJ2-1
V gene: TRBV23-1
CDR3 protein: CASSQSQGGHEQFF

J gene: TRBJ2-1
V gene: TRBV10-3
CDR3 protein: CAISEAGGAPGVEQFF

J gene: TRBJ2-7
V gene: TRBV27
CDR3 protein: CASSSPDTPVYEQYF

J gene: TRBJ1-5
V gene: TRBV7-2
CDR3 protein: CASSLKGRNQPQRF

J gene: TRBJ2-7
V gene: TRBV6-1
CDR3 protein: CASSQDRVSYEQYF

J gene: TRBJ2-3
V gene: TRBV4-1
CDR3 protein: CASSLLADTDTQYF

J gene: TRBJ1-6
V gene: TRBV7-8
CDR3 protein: CASSLSTWPLHF

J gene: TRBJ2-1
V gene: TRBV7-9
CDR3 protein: CASSTRTSGSYPDEQFF

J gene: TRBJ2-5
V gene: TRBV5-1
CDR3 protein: CASSLVVQGTETQYF

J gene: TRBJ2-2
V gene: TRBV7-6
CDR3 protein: CASSLGGTGYTGELFF

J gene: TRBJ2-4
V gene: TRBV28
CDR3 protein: CASSLGDRVAKNIQYF

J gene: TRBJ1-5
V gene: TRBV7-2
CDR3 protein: CASSLQVLVKGNQPQHF

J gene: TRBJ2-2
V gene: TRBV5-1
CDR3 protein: CASSGRTGELFF

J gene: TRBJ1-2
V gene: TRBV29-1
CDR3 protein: CSAFPGPTYGYTF

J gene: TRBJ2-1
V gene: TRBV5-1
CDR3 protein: CASSSQYLAEHTYNEQFF

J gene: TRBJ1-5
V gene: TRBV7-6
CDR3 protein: CASSLTQGARGSSNQPQHF

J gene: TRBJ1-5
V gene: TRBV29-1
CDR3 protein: CSVGGGRGQPQHF

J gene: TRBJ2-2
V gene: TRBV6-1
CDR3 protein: CASSPSRLNTGELFF

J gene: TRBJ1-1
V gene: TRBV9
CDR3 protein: CASSGGVNTEAFF

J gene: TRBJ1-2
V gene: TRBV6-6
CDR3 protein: CASSRDGRNYGYTF

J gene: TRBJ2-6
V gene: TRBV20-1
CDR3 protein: CSATHRGRLPGANVLTF

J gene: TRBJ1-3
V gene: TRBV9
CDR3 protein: CASSVQGAQGNTIYF

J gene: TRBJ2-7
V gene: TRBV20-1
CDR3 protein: CSARVDLDEQYF

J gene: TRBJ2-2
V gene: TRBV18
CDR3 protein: CASSPPGQVSNTGELFF

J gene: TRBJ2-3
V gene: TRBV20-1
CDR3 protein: CSASFVAGADTQYF

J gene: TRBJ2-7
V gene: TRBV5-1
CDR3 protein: CASKMWASGPSYEQYF

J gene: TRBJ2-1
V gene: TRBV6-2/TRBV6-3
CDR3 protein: CATQGADRGSYNEQFF

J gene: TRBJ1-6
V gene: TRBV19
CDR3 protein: CASSIPDSPLHF

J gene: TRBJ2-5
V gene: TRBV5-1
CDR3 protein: CASSLSDRAYQETQYF

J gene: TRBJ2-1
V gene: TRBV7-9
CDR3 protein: CASRFSGANEQFF

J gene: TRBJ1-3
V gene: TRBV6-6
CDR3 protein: CASRLGSGNTIYF

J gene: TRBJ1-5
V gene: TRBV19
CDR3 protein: CASKELVAGNQPQHF

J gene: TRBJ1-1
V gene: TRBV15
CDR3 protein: CATSRGDSLNTEAFF

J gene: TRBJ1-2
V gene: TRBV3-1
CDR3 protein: CASSQGIQTSSYGYTF

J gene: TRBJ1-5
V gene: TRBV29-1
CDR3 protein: CSVGASNSNQPQHF

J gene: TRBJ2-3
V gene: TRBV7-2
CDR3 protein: CASSLVASGRADTQYF

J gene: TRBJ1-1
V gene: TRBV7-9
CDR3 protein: CASSSRQRGKNTEAFF

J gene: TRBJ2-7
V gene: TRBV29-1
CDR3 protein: CSVSPDTYEQYF

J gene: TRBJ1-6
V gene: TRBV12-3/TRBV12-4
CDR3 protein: CASSPARGQYNSPLHF

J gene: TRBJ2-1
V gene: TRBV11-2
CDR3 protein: CASSLGETSTMQFF

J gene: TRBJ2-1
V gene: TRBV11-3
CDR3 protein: CASSIDAGSYNEQFF

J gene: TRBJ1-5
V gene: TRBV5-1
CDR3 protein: CASSLNGGNQPQHF

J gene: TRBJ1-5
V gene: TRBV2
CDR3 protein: CATTGQGGQPQHF

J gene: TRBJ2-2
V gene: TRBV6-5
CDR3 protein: CASSYSWADTGELFF